A selection of T cell receptor beta chains follows, all from one sample in a study of OX40 agonist ivuxolimab in advanced cancers. Sequencing was performed with immunoSEQ multiplex PCR; in TCRdb, only in-frame clones are kept and a portion is missing. Of tens of thousands of clones detected, more than 80% appear once; the ten largest clones hold 2% to 2.5%. The sequencing here drew on CD4+ or CD8+ T cells sorted from blood, taken in a trial of the OX40 agonist ivuxolimab. Every receptor here comes from an adult with an advanced solid tumor such as melanoma, head and neck, liver or kidney cancer. Both conserved end residues are part of each CDR3. The D gene is left open where the match is weak. Rows may omit the clone size; those that give it use once, few, many or a size class.

size: .
V: TRBV5-1
D: .
J: TRBJ2-5
CDR3: CASSLGTTQETQYF
DNA: TGCGCCAGCAGCTTGGGGACAACCCAAGAGACCCAGTACTTC

size: few
V: TRBV10-3
D: .
J: TRBJ2-1
CDR3: CAISGTQGSKQFF
DNA: TGTGCCATCAGTGGAACGCAGGGGAGTAAGCAGTTCTTC

size: .
V: TRBV7-9
D: .
J: TRBJ1-6
CDR3: CASSFSGTRDSPLHF
DNA: TGTGCCAGCAGCTTCTCCGGGACCAGGGATTCACCCCTCCACTTT

size: .
V: TRBV19
D: TRBD1
J: TRBJ2-1
CDR3: CASSIGTGGSYNEQFF
DNA: TGTGCCAGTAGTATAGGGACAGGAGGATCCTACAATGAGCAGTTCTTC

size: .
V: TRBV5-4
D: .
J: TRBJ1-4
CDR3: CASSLKPERGEKLFF
DNA: TGTGCCAGCAGCTTGAAACCCGAGCGCGGTGAAAAACTGTTTTTT

size: once
V: TRBV5-1
D: TRBD2
J: TRBJ2-2
CDR3: CASSLFDGRTSTGELFF
DNA: TGCGCCAGCAGCTTATTCGACGGGAGGACTAGCACCGGGGAGCTGTTTTTT

size: .
V: TRBV27
D: .
J: TRBJ1-3
CDR3: CASSTRSSGNTIYF
DNA: TGTGCCAGCAGTACCCGGAGCTCTGGAAACACCATATATTTT

size: .
V: TRBV19
D: .
J: TRBJ2-3
CDR3: CASMPRTREDTQYF
DNA: TGTGCCAGTATGCCTAGAACCAGAGAAGATACGCAGTATTTT

size: .
V: TRBV11-3
D: .
J: TRBJ1-1
CDR3: CASSIFVNTEAFF
DNA: TGTGCCAGCAGCATATTTGTAAACACTGAAGCTTTCTTT

size: .
V: TRBV19
D: .
J: TRBJ2-7
CDR3: CASSMFLPRDLSEQYF
DNA: TGTGCCAGTAGTATGTTTCTCCCGCGGGACCTGTCCGAGCAGTACTTC

size: .
V: TRBV19
D: TRBD1
J: TRBJ1-1
CDR3: CASTGAGRGRDTEAFF
DNA: TGTGCCAGTACCGGGGCGGGCAGGGGGCGGGACACTGAAGCTTTCTTT

size: .
V: TRBV21-1
D: .
J: TRBJ2-7
CDR3: CASRGRGRSGYEQYF
DNA: TGTGCCAGCAGGGGGAGGGGCAGGAGCGGATACGAGCAGTACTTC

size: .
V: TRBV29-1
D: .
J: TRBJ1-4
CDR3: CSVEGQAGKLFF
DNA: TGCAGCGTTGAAGGACAGGCCGGAAAACTGTTTTTT

size: .
V: TRBV5-1
D: .
J: TRBJ2-3
CDR3: CASSLEGDTQYF
DNA: TGCGCCAGCAGCTTGGAGGGAGATACGCAGTATTTT

size: .
V: TRBV28
D: TRBD2
J: TRBJ2-3
CDR3: CASSFEGTRYTDTQYF
DNA: TGTGCCAGCAGTTTTGAGGGGACTAGGTACACAGATACGCAGTATTTT

size: .
V: TRBV7-9
D: .
J: TRBJ1-1
CDR3: CASSLGNLNTEAFF
DNA: TGTGCCAGCAGCTTAGGCAACTTGAACACTGAAGCTTTCTTT

size: .
V: TRBV7-2
D: .
J: TRBJ1-6
CDR3: CASCVGYSPLHF
DNA: TGTGCCAGCTGCGTTGGATATTCACCCCTCCACTTT

size: .
V: TRBV28
D: .
J: TRBJ1-2
CDR3: CASSFTANYGYTF
DNA: TGTGCCAGCAGTTTCACAGCTAACTATGGCTACACCTTC

size: .
V: TRBV5-1
D: TRBD2
J: TRBJ2-1
CDR3: CASSLAGGRGYNEQFF
DNA: TGCGCCAGCAGCTTGGCAGGCGGGAGAGGTTACAATGAGCAGTTCTTC

size: .
V: TRBV11-2
D: TRBD2
J: TRBJ2-1
CDR3: CASSPRTGGEQFF
DNA: TGTGCCAGCAGCCCTCGGACGGGGGGTGAGCAGTTCTTC

size: .
V: TRBV5-5
D: TRBD1
J: TRBJ2-3
CDR3: CASSSGTGALGTDTQYF
DNA: TGTGCCAGCAGTTCCGGGACAGGGGCGTTGGGCACAGATACGCAGTATTTT

size: .
V: TRBV4-1
D: TRBD2
J: TRBJ2-2
CDR3: CASSQGRVPGELFF
DNA: TGCGCCAGCAGCCAGGGGAGGGTTCCCGGGGAGCTGTTTTTT

size: .
V: TRBV18
D: .
J: TRBJ2-7
CDR3: CASSPSRETYEQYF
DNA: TGTGCCAGCTCACCGAGCCGGGAGACCTACGAGCAGTACTTC

size: .
V: TRBV6-1
D: .
J: TRBJ1-4
CDR3: CASSVTNEKLFF
DNA: TGTGCCAGCAGTGTAACGAATGAAAAACTGTTTTTT

size: .
V: TRBV2
D: .
J: TRBJ2-5
CDR3: CASSLQQGQETQYF
DNA: TGTGCCAGCTCCCTCCAACAGGGACAAGAGACCCAGTACTTC

size: .
V: TRBV28
D: TRBD1
J: TRBJ1-3
CDR3: CASSLPGGRGNTIYF
DNA: TGTGCCAGCAGTTTACCAGGGGGTCGGGGAAACACCATATATTTT

size: .
V: TRBV7-9
D: .
J: TRBJ2-2
CDR3: CASSLQVTGELFF
DNA: TGTGCCAGCAGCTTACAGGTCACCGGGGAGCTGTTTTTT

size: .
V: TRBV29-1
D: .
J: TRBJ2-7
CDR3: CSGRTVTSSYEQYF
DNA: TGCAGCGGACGGACGGTGACTAGCTCCTACGAGCAGTACTTC

size: .
V: TRBV28
D: .
J: TRBJ1-1
CDR3: CASRLEGGNTEAFF
DNA: TGTGCCAGCAGGTTAGAAGGGGGAAACACTGAAGCTTTCTTT

size: .
V: TRBV6-6
D: TRBD1
J: TRBJ2-7
CDR3: CASSQQGAIDEQYF
DNA: TGTGCCAGCAGCCAACAGGGGGCAATCGACGAGCAGTACTTC

size: .
V: TRBV19
D: .
J: TRBJ1-5
CDR3: CASSIRGHINQPQHF
DNA: TGTGCCAGTAGTATTCGGGGACATATCAATCAGCCCCAGCATTTT

size: .
V: TRBV6-5
D: .
J: TRBJ1-1
CDR3: CASKIEGRGDTEAFF
DNA: TGTGCCAGCAAAATAGAAGGCCGGGGGGACACTGAAGCTTTCTTT

size: .
V: TRBV5-1
D: .
J: TRBJ2-3
CDR3: CASSLDGGVGTDTQYF
DNA: TGCGCCAGCAGCTTGGATGGGGGTGTGGGGACAGATACGCAGTATTTT

size: once
V: TRBV13
D: .
J: TRBJ1-1
CDR3: CASSLAGVNTEAFF
DNA: TGTGCCAGCAGCTTAGCAGGGGTGAACACTGAAGCTTTCTTT

size: .
V: TRBV2
D: .
J: TRBJ1-1
CDR3: CASSDSPGRAFF
DNA: TGTGCCAGCAGTGATAGTCCGGGTAGAGCTTTCTTT

size: .
V: TRBV7-2
D: TRBD2
J: TRBJ2-7
CDR3: CASTGGSYEQYF
DNA: TGTGCCAGCACGGGGGGGTCCTACGAGCAGTACTTC

size: .
V: TRBV30
D: TRBD1
J: TRBJ2-3
CDR3: CAWSEGQGTDTQYF
DNA: TGTGCCTGGAGTGAGGGACAGGGGACAGATACGCAGTATTTT

size: .
V: TRBV5-4
D: .
J: TRBJ2-3
CDR3: CASSLARGSTDTQYF
DNA: TGTGCCAGCAGCTTGGCGAGGGGGAGCACAGATACGCAGTATTTT

size: .
V: TRBV28
D: TRBD1
J: TRBJ1-5
CDR3: CASSLPTGSPGNQPQHF
DNA: TGTGCCAGCAGTTTACCGACAGGGTCCCCAGGCAATCAGCCCCAGCATTTT

size: .
V: TRBV5-1
D: TRBD1
J: TRBJ1-6
CDR3: CASSLGLGQGNSPLHF
DNA: TGCGCCAGCAGCTTGGGCCTGGGACAGGGAAATTCACCCCTCCACTTT

size: .
V: TRBV2
D: .
J: TRBJ1-5
CDR3: CASNVGGEREPQHF
DNA: TGTGCCAGCAATGTTGGTGGGGAACGGGAGCCCCAGCATTTT

size: .
V: TRBV19
D: .
J: TRBJ2-7
CDR3: CASSIGTTYEQYF
DNA: TGTGCCAGTAGTATCGGGACAACCTACGAGCAGTACTTC

size: .
V: TRBV29-1
D: .
J: TRBJ1-4
CDR3: CSVDRSGTKEKLFF
DNA: TGCAGCGTGGATCGGTCCGGGACGAAAGAAAAACTGTTTTTT

size: .
V: TRBV7-2
D: .
J: TRBJ2-5
CDR3: CASSLNHGAQETQYF
DNA: TGTGCCAGCAGCTTAAATCACGGGGCCCAAGAGACCCAGTACTTC

size: .
V: TRBV5-1
D: .
J: TRBJ1-6
CDR3: CASSLTVAGNYNSPLHF
DNA: TGCGCCAGCAGCTTGACCGTGGCAGGGAACTATAATTCACCCCTCCACTTT

size: .
V: TRBV10-3
D: TRBD1
J: TRBJ2-7
CDR3: CAISPGQGRPYEQYF
DNA: TGTGCCATCAGCCCAGGACAGGGACGTCCCTACGAGCAGTACTTC

size: .
V: TRBV19
D: TRBD1
J: TRBJ1-6
CDR3: CASSWARDSPSPLHF
DNA: TGTGCCAGTAGTTGGGCGAGGGACAGTCCTTCACCCCTCCACTTT

size: .
V: TRBV11-2
D: .
J: TRBJ1-5
CDR3: CASSLDRSQPQHF
DNA: TGTGCCAGCAGCTTAGACAGATCCCAGCCCCAGCATTTT

size: few
V: TRBV25-1
D: .
J: TRBJ2-5
CDR3: CASSEKETQYF
DNA: TGTGCCAGCAGTGAAAAAGAGACCCAGTACTTC